A single sample gave rise to the 20 T cell receptor beta chains below, sequenced in a study of T-cell memory formation after mild COVID-19. TCRdb reprocessed the 5' RACE reads with MiXCR, giving one entry per CDR3 protein. The data contain some 320,000 distinct CDR3 sequences, around 15% of them singletons. Sample: PBMCs or a T cell subset sorted from them (not recorded which). The receptors were sampled from a man in his late teens or twenties who had mild COVID-19 (a few samples of this study predate the infection). Cell type and time point are not known.

This chain joins TRBV18 and TRBJ2-7, with 11 positions matching TRBD1. The CDR3 has 15 residues. Losses at the gene ends were 3 bases for V and 3 bases for J; bases not matched to a gene: 4. Germline CDR1 and CDR2: KGHSH and LQKENI. The CDR3 loop is CASSPPGQGDYEQYF. CDR3 sequence (DNA): TGTGCCAGCTCACCCCCGGGACAGGGGGACTACGAGCAGTACTTC.

In its sample, this clonotype was seen a few times. V and J are TRBV7-9 and TRBJ2-7; D unclear. The CDR3 has 12 amino acids. Germline assignment: CDR1 SEHNR and CDR2 FQNEAQ (reference sequence). Trimming pared 5 bases from V and 1 base from J, leaving 6 bases between. The CDR3 DNA follows: TGTGCCAGCAGCGAAATTTCCTACGAGCAGTACTTC. This gives the protein CASSEISYEQYF.

This clonotype has only a few counts. The V gene is TRBV3-1, the J gene TRBJ2-7, with 11 bases fitting TRBD2. Germline assignment: CDR1 LGHDT and CDR2 YNNKEL (reference sequence). J was trimmed by 0 bases and V by 5 bases; bases with no gene match: 3. This CDR3 is 15 amino acids long. The CDR3 reads CASSTGTSGSYEQYF. The CDR3 DNA sequence: TGTGCCAGCAGCACCGGGACTAGCGGCTCCTACGAGCAGTACTTC.

The sample holds many counts of this clonotype. The chain employs TRBV5-1 and TRBJ2-3; 7 bases align to TRBD2. CDR3 length: 15 residues. With 0 bases clipped from V and 4 bases from J, the junction kept 5 bases outside the gene matches. Germline V gene lookup returns CDR1 SGHRS and CDR2 YFSETQ. CDR3 sequence (DNA): TGCGCCAGCAGCTTGGGCGGACTAGGATCAGATACGCAGTATTTT. Translated: CASSLGGLGSDTQYF.

The chain carries TRBV15 and TRBJ1-1, with D unclear. CDR3 length: 14 residues. The V gene lost 0 bases and the J gene lost 3 bases, with 8 bases spanning the gap. CDR1 and CDR2 (germline): LNHNV, YYDKDF (reference sequence). The CDR3 is CATSRDGRDTEAFF. CDR3 DNA: TGTGCCACCAGCAGAGATGGAAGGGACACTGAAGCTTTCTTT.

The chain is built from TRBV25-1 and TRBJ1-5; maybe TRBD1 (5 bases). Deletions cut 5 bases from V and 3 bases from J, with 29 bases between. The CDR3 runs to 20 residues. The germline CDR1 and CDR2 sequences are MGHDK and SYGVNS. In nucleotides, the CDR3 is TGTGCCAGCAGTCGACTACCGCGAGATGGCAGGGATGTCCACAATCAGCCCCAGCATTTT. Translation: CASSRLPRDGRDVHNQPQHF.

The V gene is TRBV11-2, the J gene TRBJ1-2; 7 bases are a match to TRBD1. The junction had 5 bases not matched to a gene; V was cut back by 5 bases and J by 2 bases. Germline CDR1 is SGHAT and CDR2 is FQNNGV. CDR3 size: 14 residues. CDR3 residues: CASSIRGGNYGYTF. CDR3 DNA sequence: TGTGCCAGCAGCATTCGAGGGGGCAACTATGGCTACACCTTC.

The chain uses TRBV6-5 and TRBJ2-1, with D perhaps assigned TRBD1 or TRBD2 (6 bases each). The CDR3 has 16 amino acids. Trimming stripped 2 bases from V and 1 base from J, with 12 bases between. Germline CDR1 reads MNHEY; CDR2 reads SVGAGI. The CDR3 DNA reads TGTGCCAGCAGTTACCCGGGGGCCCATTCCTACAATGAGCAGTTCTTC. Residues: CASSYPGAHSYNEQFF.

This chain joins TRBV4-1 and TRBJ1-2, with 12 bases lining up with TRBD1. With 1 base clipped from V and 5 bases from J, the junction kept 5 bases outside the gene matches. The CDR3 covers 16 residues. Germline CDR1 reads MGHRA; CDR2 reads YSYEKL. This CDR3 is CASSQAWDRGRYGYTF. Here the CDR3 DNA reads TGCGCCAGCAGCCAAGCCTGGGACAGGGGGCGGTATGGCTACACCTTC.

This clonotype has just a few counts. This chain joins TRBV19 and TRBJ2-1; 8 positions match TRBD2. The trim removed 1 base at V and 3 bases at J, leaving 5 bases unmatched. The CDR3 loop spans 16 amino acids. Germline CDR1 reads LNHDA; CDR2 reads SQIVND (reference sequence). The CDR3 nucleotides are TGTGCCAGTAGTATAGGCACTAGCGGTGTCTACAATGAGCAGTTCTTC. It translates to CASSIGTSGVYNEQFF.

The rearrangement links TRBV20-1 to TRBJ1-2; 10 positions match TRBD1. This CDR3 has 17 amino acids. CDR1 DFQATT and CDR2 SNEGSKA come from the germline V gene (reference sequence). Unmatched junction bases numbered 12, after V lost 1 base and J lost 4 bases. CDR3 protein: CSARGRIGQGDPYGYTF. CDR3 DNA sequence: TGCAGTGCTAGAGGTCGGATCGGACAGGGGGATCCCTATGGCTACACCTTC.

This clonotype was seen at least ten times. The chain recombines TRBV7-9 with TRBJ2-5, with D possibly being TRBD1 (6 bases). The V gene lost 4 bases and the J gene lost 1 base, with 10 bases spanning the gap. Germline V gene lookup returns CDR1 SEHNR and CDR2 FQNEAQ (reference sequence). The CDR3 sequence is 14 residues long. CDR3 protein: CASSYGQSQETQYF. DNA for the CDR3: TGTGCCAGCAGCTACGGACAGTCCCAAGAGACCCAGTACTTC.

This clonotype was picked up a small number of times. The V and J genes are TRBV6-4 and TRBJ2-7, with a possible D match to TRBD2 (6 bases). Per the germline V gene, CDR1 is MRHNA and CDR2 is SNTAGT. This CDR3 spans 14 amino acids. The germline V and J ends were trimmed by 3 bases and 5 bases, with 14 bases remaining between them. The CDR3 region is CASSEEGWAHEQYF. As DNA, the CDR3 is TGTGCCAGCAGTGAGGAGGGGTGGGCCCACGAGCAGTACTTC.

This clonotype was recorded many times. This chain connects TRBV9 to TRBJ1-2; 9 nucleotides align to TRBD1. The germline V gene encodes CDR1 SGDLS and CDR2 YYNGEE. After removal of 3 bases from V and 5 bases from J, the junction contained 8 bases not matched to a gene. This CDR3 comprises 15 residues. CDR3 bases: TGTGCCAGCAGCGCCGGGACAGGGAATCTTTATGGCTACACCTTC. It yields the protein CASSAGTGNLYGYTF.

In its sample, this clonotype was seen a few times. The chain recombines TRBV6-2 or TRBV6-3 with TRBJ2-3; 12 bases align to TRBD2. V lost 5 bases and J lost 4; bases outside the gene matches: 4. The CDR3 sequence is 15 residues long. Germline assignment: CDR1 MNHEY and CDR2 SVGEGT. CDR3 region: CASSRLAGASDTQYF. CDR3 nucleotides: TGTGCCAGCAGTCGACTAGCGGGGGCCTCAGATACGCAGTATTTT.

This clonotype was observed at least ten times. V usage is TRBV5-1 and J usage is TRBJ2-3, with D possibly being TRBD1 (6 bases). This CDR3 spans 14 amino acids. Trimming took 4 bases from V and 2 from J, leaving 11 bases between them. CDR1 SGHRS and CDR2 YFSETQ come from the germline V gene. The CDR3 nucleotides are TGCGCCAGCAGCCCAGGACAGCCCACAGATACGCAGTATTTT. Translated: CASSPGQPTDTQYF. Full variable domain (outside the CDR3, taken from reference TRBV5-1 and TRBJ2-3): KAGVTQTPRYLIKTRGQQVTLSCSPISGHRSVSWYQQTPGQGLQFLFEYFSETQRNKGNFPGRFSGRQFSNSRSEMNVSTLELGDSALYLCASSPGQPTDTQYFGPGTRLTVL.

The rearrangement links TRBV29-1 to TRBJ2-5; 7 bases line up with TRBD2. Germline V gene data show CDR1 as SQVTM and CDR2 as ANQGSEA. The trim removed 7 bases at V and 0 bases at J, leaving 2 bases unmatched. The CDR3 loop spans 12 amino acids. CDR3 DNA sequence: TGCAGCGCTGGGGGGGACCAAGAGACCCAGTACTTC. Translated, it gives CSAGGDQETQYF.

This clonotype was observed a handful of times. The V and J genes are TRBV5-1 and TRBJ2-5; D unclear. Trimming removed 3 bases from V and 4 bases from J, with 19 bases in between. Germline V gene data show CDR1 as SGHRS and CDR2 as YFSETQ. The CDR3 has 16 residues. CDR3 in amino acids: CASSSGEAHRRETQYF. CDR3 sequence (DNA): TGCGCCAGCAGCTCGGGCGAGGCACATCGGAGAGAGACCCAGTACTTC. Full variable domain (remainder filled in from reference TRBV5-1 and TRBJ2-5): KAGVTQTPRYLIKTRGQQVTLSCSPISGHRSVSWYQQTPGQGLQFLFEYFSETQRNKGNFPGRFSGRQFSNSRSEMNVSTLELGDSALYLCASSSGEAHRRETQYFGPGTRLLVL.

The chain carries TRBV3-1 and TRBJ1-4; 7 nucleotides line up with TRBD1. The CDR3 sequence is 16 residues long. The junction had 9 bases not matched to a gene; V was cut back by 1 base and J by 7 bases. Germline V lookup: CDR1 LGHDT, CDR2 YNNKEL (reference sequence). CDR3: CASSQVQGKRAEKLFF. The CDR3, as DNA: TGTGCCAGCAGCCAAGTACAGGGGAAGCGGGCTGAAAAACTGTTTTTT. The whole variable domain, filled in from reference TRBV3-1 and TRBJ1-4, reads DTAVSQTPKYLVTQMGNDKSIKCEQNLGHDTMYWYKQDSKKFLKIMFSYNNKELIINETVPNRFSPKSPDKAHLNLHINSLELGDSAVYFCASSQVQGKRAEKLFFGSGTQLSVL.

This clonotype was detected a few times. V usage is TRBV10-3 and J usage is TRBJ2-7; 9 bases line up with TRBD1. CDR3 length: 13 amino acids. Trimming removed 6 bases from V and 7 bases from J; junction bases left unmatched: 7. The germline gives CDR1 ENHRY, CDR2 SYGVKD. DNA of the CDR3: TGTGCCATCAGCCCGGGACAGGGTGCGGAGCAGTACGTC. Translated, it gives CAISPGQGAEQYV.